The 10 T cell receptor beta chains presented below share a single source sample, sequenced in a study of post-analysis software for immune sequencing data (dated by TCRdb to 2015 to 2017). Summary of the overall study and its limitations: Roughly 5 TRBV segments, including TRBV5-6, TRBV5-1 and TRBV20-1, were significantly more frequent in patients than controls.

These receptors lack a known antigen. The protocol used for the library was PCR. The sequencer listed for this sample is Illumina HiSeq 2500. To reduce PCR and sequencing biases, unique molecular identifiers were built into the TCR beta cDNA libraries. The public reads were reanalyzed by TCRdb: fastp trimming at Q25, MiXCR alignment, in-frame beta chains only. Merged by CDR3 protein, the rows form single entries marked with the most common genes and DNA. The sample records hundreds of thousands of distinct CDR3 sequences, approximately 30% of which are singletons. The ten biggest clones cover 0.56% of the sample. The sample taken for sequencing was blood. Receptor source: a girl under 18 with multiple sclerosis.

The V and J genes are TRBV6-6 and TRBJ2-1, with D unclear. The CDR3 spans 14 residues. Germline CDR1 reads MNHNY; CDR2 reads SVGAGI (reference sequence). V was pared by 6 bases and J by 8 bases, with 17 bases between. The CDR3 nucleotides read TGTGCCAGCAGCCAAGCGTCGGGTATCCATGAGCAGTTCTTC. Translating it yields CASSQASGIHEQFF.

V usage is TRBV5-1 and J usage is TRBJ2-5, with D possibly matching TRBD1 (6 bases). Germline CDR1 reads SGHRS; CDR2 reads YFSETQ. This CDR3 spans 17 amino acids. V was shortened by 5 bases and J by 4 bases, with 24 bases between the two germline ends. The CDR3 protein is CASSSGHFNLRGETQYF. CDR3 DNA sequence: TGCGCCAGCAGTTCGGGACACTTTAATCTTCGCGGAGAGACCCAGTACTTC.

The chain carries TRBV5-1 and TRBJ2-1; 7 bases fit TRBD2. Germline CDR1 reads SGHRS; CDR2 reads YFSETQ. The junction had 3 bases not matched to a gene; V was cut back by 1 base and J by 5 bases. This CDR3 contains 14 residues. CDR3 sequence reads: CASSLTGGHNEQFF. CDR3 DNA: TGCGCCAGCAGCTTGACGGGAGGCCACAATGAGCAGTTCTTC. The full variable domain, in which reference TRBV5-1 and TRBJ2-1 provide the parts outside the CDR3, is KAGVTQTPRYLIKTRGQQVTLSCSPISGHRSVSWYQQTPGQGLQFLFEYFSETQRNKGNFPGRFSGRQFSNSRSEMNVSTLELGDSALYLCASSLTGGHNEQFFGPGTRLTVL.

There are a few counts of this clonotype. The chain recombines TRBV12-3 or TRBV12-4 with TRBJ2-7, with 8 positions matching TRBD2. The CDR3 length is 14 residues. The V segment lost 8 bases and the J segment 5 bases; nucleotides outside the gene matches: 11. CDR3 DNA: TGTGCCAGCGGAGCGGGAGTCATAGTCCACGAGCAGTACTTC. As protein: CASGAGVIVHEQYF.

This rearrangement joins TRBV29-1 to TRBJ1-1, with 12 nucleotides matching TRBD1. The CDR3 has 15 residues. The germline V gene encodes CDR1 SQVTM and CDR2 ANQGSEA. V gave up 6 bases and J gave up 4 bases; unmatched junction bases: 9. The CDR3 nucleotides are TGCAGCGTGGAACGGGACAGGGGGCTAGCCACTGAAGCTTTCTTT. Encoded protein: CSVERDRGLATEAFF.

The V gene is TRBV6-1, the J gene TRBJ1-2; no firm D call. The length of the CDR3 is 11 residues. CDR1 and CDR2 from the germline V gene are MNHNS and SASEGT. V lost 6 bases and J lost 8, with 10 bases in between. CDR3 sequence: CASSLPPGYTF. As DNA, the CDR3 is TGTGCCAGCAGCTTACCACCCGGCTACACCTTC.

The genes are TRBV5-1 and TRBJ1-2; the D gene is possibly TRBD1 (5 bases). The CDR3 consists of 14 residues. V was clipped by 4 bases and J by 7 bases, with 17 bases between them. Germline-derived CDR1 and CDR2 are SGHRS and YFSETQ. The CDR3 protein is CASSEDAGAGGYTF. Here the CDR3 DNA reads TGCGCCAGCAGCGAGGACGCCGGGGCGGGTGGCTACACCTTC. Full variable domain (outside the CDR3, taken from reference TRBV5-1 and TRBJ1-2): KAGVTQTPRYLIKTRGQQVTLSCSPISGHRSVSWYQQTPGQGLQFLFEYFSETQRNKGNFPGRFSGRQFSNSRSEMNVSTLELGDSALYLCASSEDAGAGGYTFGSGTRLTVV.

V and J are TRBV6-5 and TRBJ1-5; 7 positions agree with TRBD1. This CDR3 comprises 13 residues. Germline-derived CDR1 and CDR2 are MNHEY and SVGAGI. The V segment lost 5 bases and the J segment 9 bases; nucleotides outside the gene matches: 7. The CDR3 reads CASSRTGGSPQHF. The CDR3 DNA reads as TGTGCCAGCAGTCGGACAGGTGGTTCGCCCCAGCATTTT.

V and J are TRBV6-2 or TRBV6-3 and TRBJ2-1; the D gene is possibly TRBD2 (5 bases). The germline gives CDR1 MNHEY, CDR2 SVGEGT. The V and J ends lost 2 bases and 8 bases respectively, with 10 bases between them. The CDR3 covers 13 residues. In DNA form, the CDR3 reads TGTGCCAGCAGTTACGCCGGGAACGATGAGCAGTTCTTC. It encodes CASSYAGNDEQFF.

V gene TRBV15 combines with J gene TRBJ1-3; perhaps TRBD1 as D (6 bases). Germline V gives CDR1 LNHNV, CDR2 YYDKDF (reference sequence). This CDR3 is built from 15 residues. V dropped 0 bases and J dropped 4 bases, with 10 bases sitting between them. The CDR3 DNA reads TGTGCCACCAGCAGAGATCCAGGGGTCGGAAACACCATATATTTT. As protein: CATSRDPGVGNTIYF.